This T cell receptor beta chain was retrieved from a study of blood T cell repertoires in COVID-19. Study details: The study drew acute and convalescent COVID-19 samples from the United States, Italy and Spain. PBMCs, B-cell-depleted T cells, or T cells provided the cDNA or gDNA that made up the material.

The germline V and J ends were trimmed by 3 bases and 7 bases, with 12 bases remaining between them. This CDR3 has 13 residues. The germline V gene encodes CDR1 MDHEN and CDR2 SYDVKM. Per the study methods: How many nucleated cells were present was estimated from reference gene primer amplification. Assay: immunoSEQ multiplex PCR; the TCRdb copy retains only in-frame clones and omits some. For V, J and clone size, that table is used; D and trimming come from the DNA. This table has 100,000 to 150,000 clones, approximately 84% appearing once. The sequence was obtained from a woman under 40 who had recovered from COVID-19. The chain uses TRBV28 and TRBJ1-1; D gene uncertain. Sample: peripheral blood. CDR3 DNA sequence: TGTGCCAGCAGTTTCTATACAAGACTTGAAGCTTTCTTT. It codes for CASSFYTRLEAFF.